This T cell receptor beta chain was retrieved from a study of CD8+ T cells in alopecia areata. Study context: Administration of oral tofacitinib to treated patients was at 5 to 10 mg twice daily. Tofacitinib administration persisted for 6 to 18 months, succeeded by 6 months off drug. Study outcomes and limitations: Tofacitinib yielded significantly lower scalp clonality and fewer expanded CD8+ clones among the top 100.

Sequencing relied on a cDNA template that was reverse transcribed from extracted RNA. This table comes from immunoSEQ multiplex PCR, and its TCRdb copy is limited to in-frame clones, with some not included. The sample gives about 180,000 clones, 50% to 75% of which show up once; 16% is in the top ten. This CDR3 is 13 amino acids long. V dropped 4 bases and J dropped 6; count of bases not matched to a gene: 2. Germline assignment: CDR1 SEHNR and CDR2 FQNEAQ (reference sequence). A note on this clone: What it binds is unknown.

The sample's treatment: oral pan-JAK inhibitor, 5-10 mg twice daily. Alopecia areata patients had lesional scalp punch biopsies and peripheral blood taken from them. This material consisted of CD4+ T cells sorted from blood, taken at week 56, from a patient treated with tofacitinib. This TCR was recovered from a human donor with alopecia areata. This chain links TRBV7-9 with TRBJ2-2, with 7 bases fitting TRBD1. CDR3 sequence: CASSSDRAGELFF. As DNA, the CDR3 is TGTGCCAGCAGCTCCGACAGGGCCGGGGAGCTGTTTTTT. Drawing the rest from reference TRBV7-9 and TRBJ2-2, the complete variable domain is DTGVSQNPRHKITKRGQNVTFRCDPISEHNRLYWYRQTLGQGPEFLTYFQNEAQLEKSRLLSDRFSAERPKGSFSTLEIQRTEQGDSAMYLCASSSDRAGELFFGEGSRLTVL.